This TCR beta chain emerged from a study of Graves' ophthalmopathy and Graves' hyperthyroidism. Broader study findings: Most thyroid clonotypes expanded beyond 0.001 frequency were also found in blood.

Germline CDR1 MNHNS, CDR2 SASEGT. V lost 1 base and J 6 bases, leaving 9 bases between the germline ends. This CDR3 contains 14 residues. PBMCs were density-gradient isolated from around 11 ml fresh blood. As concerns this clonotype: Antigen: not known.

RNA transcripts were the template, and TCR beta CDR3 regions were amplified from them. Investigators did first-round RT-PCR with HTBI primers, then second-round multiplex PCR. In TCRdb, the multiplex PCR reads were re-called with MiXCR into one record per CDR3 protein. The repertoire consists of 620,000 or so distinct CDR3 sequences, with 22% occurring once and the leading ten covering more than 5.5%. The material sequenced was peripheral blood. This TCR was recovered from a woman between 18 and 29 years old with stable Graves' hyperthyroidism. Some clones in this sample may be carry-over from other donors' samples. The V gene is TRBV6-1, the J gene TRBJ2-2; D tentatively reads TRBD1 or TRBD2 (5 bases each). The CDR3 sequence: CASSEGGDAGELFF. The DNA of the CDR3 is TGTGCCAGCAGTGAAGGAGGGGATGCCGGGGAGCTGTTTTTT.